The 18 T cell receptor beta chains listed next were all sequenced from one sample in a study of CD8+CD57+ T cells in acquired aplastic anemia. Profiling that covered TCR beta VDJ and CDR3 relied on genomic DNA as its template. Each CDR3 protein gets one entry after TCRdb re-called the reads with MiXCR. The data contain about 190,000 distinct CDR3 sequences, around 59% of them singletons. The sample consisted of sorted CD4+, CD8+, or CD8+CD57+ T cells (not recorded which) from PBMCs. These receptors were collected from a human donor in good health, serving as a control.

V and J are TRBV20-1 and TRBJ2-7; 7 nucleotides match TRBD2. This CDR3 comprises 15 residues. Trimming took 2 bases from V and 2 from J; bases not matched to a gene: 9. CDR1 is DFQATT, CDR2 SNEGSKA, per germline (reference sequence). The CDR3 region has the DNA TGCAGTGCTAGAAAGGGGAGGGAGGGGCCCTACGAGCAGTACTTC. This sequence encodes CSARKGREGPYEQYF.

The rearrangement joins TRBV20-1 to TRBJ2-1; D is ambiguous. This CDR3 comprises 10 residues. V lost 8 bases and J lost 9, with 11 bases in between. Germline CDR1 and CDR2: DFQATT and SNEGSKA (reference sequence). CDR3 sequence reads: CSPYSAEQFF. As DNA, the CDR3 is TGCAGTCCTTACTCGGCTGAGCAGTTCTTC.

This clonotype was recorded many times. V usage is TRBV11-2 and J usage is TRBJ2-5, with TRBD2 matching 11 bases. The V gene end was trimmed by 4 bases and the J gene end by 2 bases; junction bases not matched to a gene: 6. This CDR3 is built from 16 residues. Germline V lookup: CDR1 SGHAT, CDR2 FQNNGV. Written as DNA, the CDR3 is TGTGCCAGCAGCTCGACTAGCGGGAACCTACAAGAGACCCAGTACTTC. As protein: CASSSTSGNLQETQYF. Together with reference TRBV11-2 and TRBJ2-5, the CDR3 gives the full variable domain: EAGVAQSPRYKIIEKRQSVAFWCNPISGHATLYWYQQILGQGPKLLIQFQNNGVVDDSQLPKDRFSAERLKGVDSTLKIQPAKLEDSAVYLCASSSTSGNLQETQYFGPGTRLLVL.

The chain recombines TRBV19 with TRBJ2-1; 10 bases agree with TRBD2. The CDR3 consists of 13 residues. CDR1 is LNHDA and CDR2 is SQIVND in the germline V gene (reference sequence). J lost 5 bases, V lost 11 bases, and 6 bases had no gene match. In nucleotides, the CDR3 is TGTGCCTCTAGCGGGGGATTAAACAATGAGCAGTTCTTC. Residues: CASSGGLNNEQFF. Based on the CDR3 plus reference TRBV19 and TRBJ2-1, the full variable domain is DGGITQSPKYLFRKEGQNVTLSCEQNLNHDAMYWYRQDPGQGLRLIYYSQIVNDFQKGDIAEGYSVSREKKESFPLTVTSAQKNPTAFYLCASSGGLNNEQFFGPGTRLTVL.

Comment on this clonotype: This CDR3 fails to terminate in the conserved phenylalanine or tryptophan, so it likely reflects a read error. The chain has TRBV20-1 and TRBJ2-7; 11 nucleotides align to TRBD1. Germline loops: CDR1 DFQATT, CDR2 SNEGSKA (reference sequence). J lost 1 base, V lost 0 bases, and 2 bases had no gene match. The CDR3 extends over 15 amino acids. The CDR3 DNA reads TGCAGTGCTAGAGATGGGACAGGGGGGTCCTACGAGCAGTACCTC. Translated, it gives CSARDGTGGSYEQYL.

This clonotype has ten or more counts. CDR3 region: CSVDRGRGEKLFF. The CDR3 DNA follows: TGCAGCGTTGATAGGGGGCGAGGGGAAAAACTGTTTTTT. V gene TRBV29-1 combines with J gene TRBJ1-4; 7 nucleotides agree with TRBD1. Losses at the gene ends were 3 bases for V and 8 bases for J; bases not matched to a gene: 6. The CDR3 covers 13 residues. Germline lookup yields CDR1 SQVTM and CDR2 ANQGSEA.

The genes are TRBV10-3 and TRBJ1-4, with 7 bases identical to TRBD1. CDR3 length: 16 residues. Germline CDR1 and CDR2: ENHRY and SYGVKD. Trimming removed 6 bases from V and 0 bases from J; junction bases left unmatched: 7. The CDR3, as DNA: TGTGCCATCAGCGAGGCAGGGGGGGCAACTAATGAAAAACTGTTTTTT. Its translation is CAISEAGGATNEKLFF.

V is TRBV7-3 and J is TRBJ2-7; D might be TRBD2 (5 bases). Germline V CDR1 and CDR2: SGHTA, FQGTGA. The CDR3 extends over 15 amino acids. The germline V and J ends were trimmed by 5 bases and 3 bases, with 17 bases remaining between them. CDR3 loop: CASSLGRDLNYEQYF. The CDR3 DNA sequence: TGTGCCAGCAGCCTCGGACGGGATTTAAACTACGAGCAGTACTTC.

The CDR3 is CASSLKLRGDYGYTF. The CDR3 nucleotides are TGCGCCAGCAGCTTAAAACTCAGGGGGGACTATGGCTACACCTTC. This rearrangement joins TRBV5-1 to TRBJ1-2, with 7 positions matching TRBD1. Trimming removed 2 bases from V and 3 bases from J; junction bases left unmatched: 7. This CDR3 contains 15 residues. Germline assignment: CDR1 SGHRS and CDR2 YFSETQ.

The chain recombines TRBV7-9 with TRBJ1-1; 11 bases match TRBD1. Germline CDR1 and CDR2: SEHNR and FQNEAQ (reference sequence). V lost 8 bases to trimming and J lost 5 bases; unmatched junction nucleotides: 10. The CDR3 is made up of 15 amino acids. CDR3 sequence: CASGPGTGGRTEAFF. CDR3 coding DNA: TGTGCCAGCGGACCCGGGACAGGGGGGCGGACTGAAGCTTTCTTT. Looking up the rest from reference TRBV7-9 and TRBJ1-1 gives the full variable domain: DTGVSQNPRHKITKRGQNVTFRCDPISEHNRLYWYRQTLGQGPEFLTYFQNEAQLEKSRLLSDRFSAERPKGSFSTLEIQRTEQGDSAMYLCASGPGTGGRTEAFFGQGTRLTVV.

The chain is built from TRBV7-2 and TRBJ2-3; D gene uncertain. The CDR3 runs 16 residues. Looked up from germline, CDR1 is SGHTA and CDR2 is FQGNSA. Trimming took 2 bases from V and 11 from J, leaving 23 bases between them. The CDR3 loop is CASSLSWDPGYNEQYF. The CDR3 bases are TGTGCCAGCAGCTTAAGCTGGGATCCTGGATACAATGAGCAGTATTTT.

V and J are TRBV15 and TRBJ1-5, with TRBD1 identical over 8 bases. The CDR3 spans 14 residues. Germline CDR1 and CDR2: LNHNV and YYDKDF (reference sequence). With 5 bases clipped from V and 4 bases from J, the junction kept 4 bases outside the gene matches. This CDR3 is CATSLGTGNQPQHF. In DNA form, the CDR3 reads TGTGCCACCAGCCTCGGGACAGGTAATCAGCCCCAGCATTTT.

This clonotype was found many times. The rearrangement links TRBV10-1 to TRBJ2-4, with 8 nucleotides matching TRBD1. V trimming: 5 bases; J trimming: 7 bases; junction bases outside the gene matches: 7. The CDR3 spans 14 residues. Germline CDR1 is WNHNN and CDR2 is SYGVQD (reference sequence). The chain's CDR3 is CASSPDRGSNIQYF. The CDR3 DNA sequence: TGCGCCAGCAGTCCTGACAGGGGTAGTAACATTCAGTACTTC.

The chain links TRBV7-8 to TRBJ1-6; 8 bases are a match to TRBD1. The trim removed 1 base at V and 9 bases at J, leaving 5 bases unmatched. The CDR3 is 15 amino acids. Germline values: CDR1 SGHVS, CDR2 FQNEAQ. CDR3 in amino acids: CASSLDRQGSSPLHF. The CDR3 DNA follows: TGTGCCAGCAGCTTAGACAGACAGGGGAGTTCACCCCTCCACTTT. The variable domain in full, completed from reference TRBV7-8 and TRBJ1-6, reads GAGVSQSPRYKVAKRGQDVALRCDPISGHVSLFWYQQALGQGPEFLTYFQNEAQLDKSGLPSDRFFAERPEGSVSTLKIQRTQQEDSAVYLCASSLDRQGSSPLHFGNGTRLTVT.

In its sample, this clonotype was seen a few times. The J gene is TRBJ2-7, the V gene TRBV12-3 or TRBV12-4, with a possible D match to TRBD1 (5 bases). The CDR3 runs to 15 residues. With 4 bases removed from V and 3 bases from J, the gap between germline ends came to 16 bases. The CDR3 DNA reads TGTGCCAGCAGTTCCCAGACACAGGTTCGCTACGAGCAGTACTTC. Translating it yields CASSSQTQVRYEQYF.

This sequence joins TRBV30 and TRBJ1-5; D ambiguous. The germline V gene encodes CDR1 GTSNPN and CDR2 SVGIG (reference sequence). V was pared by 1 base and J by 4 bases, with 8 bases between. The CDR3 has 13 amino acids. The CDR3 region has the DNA TGTGCCTGGAGTGACCAGAAAAATCAGCCCCAGCATTTT. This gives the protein CAWSDQKNQPQHF.

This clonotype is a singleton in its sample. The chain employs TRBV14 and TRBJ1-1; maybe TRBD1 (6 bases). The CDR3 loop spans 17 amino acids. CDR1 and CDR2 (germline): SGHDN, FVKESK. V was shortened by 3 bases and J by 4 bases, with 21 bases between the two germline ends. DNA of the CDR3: TGTGCCAGCAGCCAGCCGGGGTTGGGCGCCAGGGGCACTGAAGCTTTCTTT. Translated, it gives CASSQPGLGARGTEAFF. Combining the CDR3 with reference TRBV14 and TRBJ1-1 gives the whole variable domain EAGVTQFPSHSVIEKGQTVTLRCDPISGHDNLYWYRRVMGKEIKFLLHFVKESKQDESGMPNNRFLAERTGGTYSTLKVQPAELEDSGVYFCASSQPGLGARGTEAFFGQGTRLTVV.

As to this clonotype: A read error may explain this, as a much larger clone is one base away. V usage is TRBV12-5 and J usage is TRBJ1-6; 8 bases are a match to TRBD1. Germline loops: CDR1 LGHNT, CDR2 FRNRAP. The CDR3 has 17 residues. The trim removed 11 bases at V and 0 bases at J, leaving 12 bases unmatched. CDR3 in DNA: TGTGCTGGTGCTTCGACAGGGGAAGGCTCCTATAATTCACCCCTCCACTTT. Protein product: CAGASTGEGSYNSPLHF.